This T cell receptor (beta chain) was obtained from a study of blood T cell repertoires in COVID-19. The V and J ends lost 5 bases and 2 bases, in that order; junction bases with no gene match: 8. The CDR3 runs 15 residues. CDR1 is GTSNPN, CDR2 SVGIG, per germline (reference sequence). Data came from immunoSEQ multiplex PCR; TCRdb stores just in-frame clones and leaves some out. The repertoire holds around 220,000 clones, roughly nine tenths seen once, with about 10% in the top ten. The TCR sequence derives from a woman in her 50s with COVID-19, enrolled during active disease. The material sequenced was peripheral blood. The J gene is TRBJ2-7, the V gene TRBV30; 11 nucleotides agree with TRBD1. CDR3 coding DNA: TGTGCCTGGCGGGACAGGGGGTATCCAACCTACGAGCAGTACTTC. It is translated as CAWRDRGYPTYEQYF.